The next 8 T cell receptor beta chains were all read from a single sample in a study of T-cell reconstitution after alpha-beta-depleted transplantation in children. Preparing the TCRbeta library involved the use of unique molecular identifiers. MiXCR, run by TCRdb on the PCR reads, gives a single entry per CDR3 protein. The sample lists some 840,000 distinct CDR3 sequences; around 17% were seen once. This material consisted of PBMCs, mostly from graft donor cells, taken 360 days after TCRalphabeta/CD19-depleted stem cell transplant. These receptor sequences come from a male patient younger than 18 who had a stem cell transplant for acute lymphoblastic leukemia, so the T cells may come from the graft donor.

This clonotype was counted between two and nine times. This chain uses TRBV27 with TRBJ2-7, with 7 bases fitting TRBD1. J gave up 2 bases and V 4 bases, and 11 bases lay outside the gene matches. This CDR3 contains 16 residues. Per germline, CDR1 MNHEY and CDR2 SMNVEV (reference sequence). DNA for the CDR3: TGTGCCAGCAGTTCGTATAAGACAGGGAGAACCTACGAGCAGTACTTC. It specifies CASSSYKTGRTYEQYF.

This clonotype was seen ten or more times. Germline and junction disagree at one end, which may indicate a read error. The V gene is TRBV5-1, the J gene TRBJ2-7; 8 bases line up with TRBD1. The CDR3 extends over 14 amino acids. The germline V gene encodes CDR1 SGHRS and CDR2 YFSETQ. The CDR3 sequence: CASSLRQGTYEQYF. CDR3 DNA: TGTGCCAGCAGCCTACGACAGGGGACCTACGAGCAGTACTTC.

V gene TRBV30 combines with J gene TRBJ1-2; the match to TRBD1 covers 10 bases. From germline, CDR1 is GTSNPN and CDR2 SVGIG (reference sequence). V gave up 7 bases and J gave up 7 bases; unmatched junction bases: 9. The CDR3 has 13 residues. The chain's CDR3 is CALKQTGGSGYTF. The CDR3 DNA sequence: TGTGCCTTGAAACAGACAGGGGGCAGTGGCTACACCTTC.

This clonotype was recorded a few times. The chain links TRBV4-1 to TRBJ2-7, with 8 bases identical to TRBD2. The V gene's germline CDR1 is MGHRA and CDR2 YSYEKL. The CDR3 loop spans 16 amino acids. The V segment lost 4 bases and the J segment 4 bases; nucleotides outside the gene matches: 12. This chain's CDR3 is CASSRLLAEASYEQYF. Here the CDR3 DNA reads TGCGCCAGCAGCCGTCTACTAGCGGAGGCTTCTTACGAGCAGTACTTC.

This chain joins TRBV11-2 and TRBJ2-1; D not certain. From germline, CDR1 is SGHAT and CDR2 FQNNGV. V lost 11 bases and J lost 5, with 7 bases in between. The CDR3 is 10 residues long. The CDR3 DNA sequence: TGTGCCCTTGGGGACAATGAGCAGTTCTTC. Amino acid sequence: CALGDNEQFF.

This clonotype was counted a few times. The chain recombines TRBV6-4 with TRBJ2-1, with 7 nucleotides matching TRBD2. Germline values: CDR1 MRHNA, CDR2 SNTAGT. This CDR3 has 17 residues. After removal of 0 bases from V and 8 bases from J, the junction contained 13 bases not matched to a gene. CDR3 sequence: CASSDSRTRALGDEQFF. The CDR3 nucleotides read TGTGCCAGCAGTGACTCGCGGACTAGGGCCCTAGGGGATGAGCAGTTCTTC.

This clonotype was detected only a few times. J is TRBJ2-7 and V is TRBV29-1, with TRBD1 matching over 7 bases. The CDR3 has 16 amino acids. Germline CDR1 SQVTM, CDR2 ANQGSEA. Unmatched junction bases numbered 8, after V lost 0 bases and J lost 0 bases. The CDR3 spells CSVEDDVGTDSYEQYF. DNA for the CDR3: TGCAGCGTTGAAGATGATGTTGGGACAGACTCCTACGAGCAGTACTTC.

The chain combines TRBV11-3 with TRBJ1-1; D uncertain. The CDR3 contains 15 residues. With 5 bases removed from V and 3 bases from J, the gap between germline ends came to 16 bases. CDR1 and CDR2 (germline): SGHNT, YENEEA. CDR3 region: CASSTRHHPYTEAFF. The CDR3 nucleotides read TGTGCCAGCAGCACCCGACACCATCCCTACACTGAAGCTTTCTTT.